This T cell receptor beta chain was found in a study of T cells in Graves' hyperthyroidism and ophthalmopathy. Overall study findings and caveats: Blood also contained most expanded thyroid clonotypes above 0.001.

This clonotype was counted ten times or more. What it recognizes is unknown. Subjects aged 18 to 65 presented with newly diagnosed hyperthyroidism of less than 2 months' duration. Amplified TCR beta CDR3 regions derived from RNA transcripts. An initial round of RT-PCR targeting the TCR CDR3 relied on the HTBI primer set. TCRdb re-derived calls from the multiplex PCR reads in MiXCR, one entry per CDR3 protein. There are about 360,000 distinct CDR3 sequences in the sample; about a fifth occur only once, and 3.7% lies in the top ten. V was cut by 0 bases and J by 6 bases, with 8 bases left in between. CDR1 SGHTA and CDR2 FQGTGA come from the germline V gene. The CDR3 consists of 13 residues.

The V gene is TRBV7-3, the J gene TRBJ1-2; D gene uncertain. The TCR was taken from a woman between 18 and 30 years old with Graves' hyperthyroidism. The source material was blood. CDR3 nucleotides: TGTGCCAGCAGCTTAACTCGGGAAGATGGCTACACCTTC. This codes for CASSLTREDGYTF.